The 22 T cell receptor beta chains listed next were all sequenced from one sample in a study of T cells in Graves' hyperthyroidism and ophthalmopathy. RNA transcripts provided the source from which TCR beta CDR3 regions were amplified. First-round RT-PCR targeting the TCR CDR3 was performed with the HTBI primer set. Via MiXCR, TCRdb re-called the multiplex PCR reads, giving one row per CDR3 protein. Among about 410,000 distinct CDR3 sequences, roughly 15% were seen once, and the ten largest hold about 13%. The source material was blood. These receptors were obtained from a man aged 18 to 29 with Graves' ophthalmopathy.

The chain uses TRBV6-9 and TRBJ2-5; D call uncertain. CDR1 and CDR2 (germline): MNHGY, SVAAGI. CDR3 length equals 16 residues. V was cut by 3 bases and J by 1 base, with 15 bases left in between. CDR3 sequence reads: CASSYFPAYLQETQYF. The CDR3 coding sequence is TGTGCCAGCAGTTACTTTCCGGCGTACCTCCAAGAGACCCAGTACTTC.

This clonotype was counted a few times. This chain uses TRBV4-1 with TRBJ2-1, with 10 bases that match TRBD2. This CDR3 contains 16 residues. Germline CDR1 is MGHRA and CDR2 is YSYEKL. V lost 4 bases, J lost 1 base, and 4 bases stayed unmatched. The CDR3 DNA reads as TGCGCCAGCAGCCCAATAGCGGGGGGTTCCTACAATGAGCAGTTCTTC. This encodes CASSPIAGGSYNEQFF.

Only a few counts were recorded for this clonotype. In nucleotides, the CDR3 is TGTGCCACCAGTGGTCAGGGAGCCGGGGGGTACGAGCAGTACTTC. This encodes CATSGQGAGGYEQYF. The V call is TRBV24-1, the J call TRBJ2-7; 7 nucleotides match TRBD2. V trimming: 5 bases; J trimming: 4 bases; junction bases outside the gene matches: 10. The CDR3 contains 15 residues. Germline CDR1 KGHDR, CDR2 SFDVKD.

In this sample, this clonotype turned up a few times. J is TRBJ2-5 and V is TRBV4-1, with D unresolved. Per the germline V gene, CDR1 is MGHRA and CDR2 is YSYEKL. The V end was cut by 1 base, the J end by 4 bases, with 10 bases between. This CDR3 is built from 14 residues. The CDR3 DNA sequence: TGCGCCAGCAGCCAAGTGGGTAGCTCAGAGACCCAGTACTTC. Amino acids: CASSQVGSSETQYF.

The V call is TRBV15, the J call TRBJ2-1, with 10 bases aligning to TRBD2. Germline CDR1 and CDR2: LNHNV and YYDKDF (reference sequence). The CDR3 loop spans 16 amino acids. The J segment lost 2 bases and the V segment lost 5 bases, leaving 6 bases of the junction unmatched. The CDR3: CATSPKGLATYNEQFF. For the CDR3, the DNA is TGTGCCACCAGCCCCAAGGGACTAGCGACCTACAATGAGCAGTTCTTC.

V usage is TRBV6-1 and J usage is TRBJ1-5, with 7 bases fitting TRBD1. V lost 7 bases and J lost 2; bases outside the gene matches: 2. CDR1 and CDR2 (germline): MNHNS, SASEGT. The CDR3 totals 13 residues. The CDR3 region is CASTTGGNQPQHF. The CDR3 nucleotides are TGTGCCAGCACCACAGGGGGCAATCAGCCCCAGCATTTT.

This clonotype appeared many times. The gene calls are TRBV20-1 and TRBJ2-7, with 8 nucleotides matching TRBD2. V was pared by 3 bases and J by 0 bases, with 10 bases of the junction left unmatched. The length of the CDR3 is 16 residues. The germline V gene encodes CDR1 DFQATT and CDR2 SNEGSKA (reference sequence). DNA of the CDR3: TGCAGTGCTAGCGGGAGGGCAAAGATAAGCTCCTACGAGCAGTACTTC. This sequence encodes CSASGRAKISSYEQYF.

This clonotype was counted many times. V and J are TRBV11-2 and TRBJ2-3; TRBD2 matches 9 bases. CDR3 length: 13 amino acids. Trimming at V came to 9 bases and at J to 2 bases, leaving 3 bases not matched to a gene. CDR1 and CDR2 from the germline V gene are SGHAT and FQNNGV. Here the CDR3 DNA reads TGTGCCAGTTTAGCGGGGGCCACAGATACGCAGTATTTT. Protein product: CASLAGATDTQYF.

This clonotype has at least ten counts. The J gene is TRBJ1-1, the V gene TRBV9; a weak D match, TRBD1 (5 bases). Trimming removed 0 bases from V and 5 bases from J, with 14 bases in between. Germline CDR1 SGDLS, CDR2 YYNGEE. The CDR3 extends over 15 amino acids. CDR3 nucleotide sequence: TGTGCCAGCAGCGTAGGACTTGGGGCCGCGACTGAAGCTTTCTTT. Its translation is CASSVGLGAATEAFF.

This clonotype was picked up many times. The J gene is TRBJ2-4, the V gene TRBV30; D may correspond to TRBD1 or TRBD2 (5 bases each). Germline CDR1 and CDR2: GTSNPN and SVGIG (reference sequence). The CDR3 extends over 15 amino acids. Trimming pared 4 bases from V and 6 bases from J, leaving 19 bases between. CDR3 coding DNA: TGTGCCTGGACCGCCGGGACGGTCGGTGGAAACATTCAGTACTTC. Protein sequence: CAWTAGTVGGNIQYF. Supplemented by reference TRBV30 and TRBJ2-4, the full variable domain reads SQTIHQWPATLVQPVGSPLSLECTVEGTSNPNLYWYRQAAGRGLQLLFYSVGIGQISSEVPQNLSASRPQDRQFILSSKKLLLSDSGFYLCAWTAGTVGGNIQYFGAGTRLSVL.

This clonotype was counted ten times or more. V usage is TRBV18 and J usage is TRBJ1-5, with D hard to call. The V gene lost 3 bases and the J gene lost 7 bases, with 10 bases spanning the gap. There are 13 residues in the CDR3. Germline CDR1 is KGHSH and CDR2 is LQKENI. The CDR3 nucleotides read TGTGCCAGCTCACCTACTGGGGAGCAGCCCCAGCATTTT. Translated, it gives CASSPTGEQPQHF.

A single count supports this clonotype. This rearrangement joins TRBV7-2 to TRBJ2-4; possibly TRBD2 for D (6 bases). The CDR3 loop spans 15 amino acids. Germline V gene lookup returns CDR1 SGHTA and CDR2 FQGNSA. Trimming removed 1 base at V and 5 bases at J, with 12 bases between. The DNA of the CDR3 is TGTGCCAGCAGCTTAGGCGGGAAAAGGCAAAACATTCAGTACTTC. Amino acids: CASSLGGKRQNIQYF. The full variable domain, with the rest looked up from reference TRBV7-2 and TRBJ2-4, is GAGVSQSPSNKVTEKGKDVELRCDPISGHTALYWYRQSLGQGLEFLIYFQGNSAPDKSGLPSDRFSAERTGGSVSTLTIQRTQQEDSAVYLCASSLGGKRQNIQYFGAGTRLSVL.

The chain uses TRBV27 and TRBJ1-4; 9 nucleotides agree with TRBD1. Germline V CDR1 and CDR2: MNHEY, SMNVEV (reference sequence). The CDR3 covers 13 residues. V shed 7 bases and J 8 bases; nucleotides not matched to a gene: 5. The CDR3 loop is CASKGQGQEKLFF. The DNA for the CDR3 is TGTGCCAGCAAGGGACAGGGTCAGGAAAAACTGTTTTTT.

This clonotype appeared a few times. This rearrangement joins TRBV9 to TRBJ2-7, with D possibly matching TRBD2 (6 bases). The germline V gene encodes CDR1 SGDLS and CDR2 YYNGEE. V lost 0 bases and J lost 6, with 10 bases in between. The CDR3 has 13 amino acids. CDR3 protein: CASSVGGAGEQYF. As DNA, the CDR3 is TGTGCCAGCAGCGTAGGCGGGGCCGGCGAGCAGTACTTC.

This clonotype was observed many times. V is TRBV10-3 and J is TRBJ2-1, with 8 nucleotides matching TRBD1. CDR3 length: 14 amino acids. CDR1 and CDR2 from the germline V gene are ENHRY and SYGVKD. V shed 9 bases and J 0 bases; nucleotides not matched to a gene: 4. CDR3 nucleotide sequence: TGTGCCATTCAGGGGGCAGACTCCTACAATGAGCAGTTCTTC. Its protein is CAIQGADSYNEQFF.

There are many counts of this clonotype. J is TRBJ2-5 and V is TRBV24-1; D is perhaps TRBD2 (7 bases). Germline V CDR1 and CDR2: KGHDR, SFDVKD. This CDR3 has 15 amino acids. Trimming removed 2 bases from V and 4 bases from J, with 13 bases in between. The CDR3 protein is CATSDSRGARETQYF. The CDR3 coding sequence is TGTGCCACCAGTGATTCCCGGGGGGCCCGAGAGACCCAGTACTTC.

The chain recombines TRBV20-1 with TRBJ2-5; tentative D call: TRBD1 (5 bases). Germline V CDR1 and CDR2: DFQATT, SNEGSKA (reference sequence). This CDR3 is built from 15 residues. The V end lost 0 bases, the J end lost 5 bases, and 16 bases lay between the germline ends. The CDR3 nucleotides read TGCAGTGCTAGAGATAACAGGCAGTTCGGGGAGACCCAGTACTTC. Translating gives CSARDNRQFGETQYF.

This clonotype was counted at least ten times. The chain recombines TRBV10-3 with TRBJ1-2, with TRBD1 matching over 10 bases. Germline V gene sequence: CDR1 ENHRY, CDR2 SYGVKD. Germline trimming cut 8 bases from V and 7 bases from J; bases unmatched to any gene: 10. The CDR3 covers 14 residues. The CDR3, as DNA: TGTGCCATCCGGGGACAGGGGCATTCTGGTGGCTACACCTTC. Amino acids: CAIRGQGHSGGYTF.

This clonotype came up many times. The rearrangement links TRBV20-1 to TRBJ2-3; D is uncertain. Germline CDR1 is DFQATT and CDR2 is SNEGSKA (reference sequence). The CDR3 sequence is 16 residues long. Trimming left V 4 bases short and J 3 bases short, with 20 bases between. The CDR3 coding sequence is TGCAGTGCTATAAACAGAGCAAAGCTAGGGACAGATACGCAGTATTTT. Translating it yields CSAINRAKLGTDTQYF.

In this sample, this clonotype turned up many times. This chain connects TRBV20-1 to TRBJ1-2; D is perhaps TRBD1 (6 bases). Trimming removed 0 bases at V and 2 bases at J, with 16 bases between. CDR3 length: 16 residues. Germline loops: CDR1 DFQATT, CDR2 SNEGSKA (reference sequence). The CDR3 region is CSARDWGSTGNYGYTF. The CDR3 DNA sequence: TGCAGTGCTAGAGATTGGGGAAGTACAGGGAACTATGGCTACACCTTC.

V is TRBV18 and J is TRBJ2-4; no clear D gene. Trimming took off 2 bases at V and 0 bases at J, with 11 bases between the two ends. Germline CDR1 and CDR2: KGHSH and LQKENI. The CDR3 contains 16 residues. The CDR3 here is CASSPSPMLAKNIQYF. The CDR3 DNA is TGTGCCAGCTCACCAAGTCCCATGCTAGCCAAAAACATTCAGTACTTC.

This clonotype was counted between two and nine times. The rearrangement uses TRBV5-1 and TRBJ1-2; TRBD1 matches at 7 bases. V gave up 4 bases and J gave up 1 base; unmatched junction bases: 13. This CDR3 has 17 amino acids. Germline CDR1 reads SGHRS; CDR2 reads YFSETQ. CDR3: CASSPNRGWKLNYGYTF. The CDR3 DNA follows: TGCGCCAGCAGCCCTAACAGGGGTTGGAAACTTAACTATGGCTACACCTTC. Full variable domain (outside the CDR3, taken from reference TRBV5-1 and TRBJ1-2): KAGVTQTPRYLIKTRGQQVTLSCSPISGHRSVSWYQQTPGQGLQFLFEYFSETQRNKGNFPGRFSGRQFSNSRSEMNVSTLELGDSALYLCASSPNRGWKLNYGYTFGSGTRLTVV.